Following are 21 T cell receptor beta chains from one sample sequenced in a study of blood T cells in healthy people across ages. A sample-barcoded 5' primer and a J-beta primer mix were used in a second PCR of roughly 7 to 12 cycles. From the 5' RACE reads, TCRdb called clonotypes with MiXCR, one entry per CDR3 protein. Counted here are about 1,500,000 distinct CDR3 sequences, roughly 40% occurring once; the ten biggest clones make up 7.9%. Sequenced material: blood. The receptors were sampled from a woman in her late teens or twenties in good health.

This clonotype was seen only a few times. The CDR3 is CASSEMSGTNEKLFF. The DNA of the CDR3 is TGTGCCAGCAGTGAGATGTCGGGGACTAATGAAAAACTGTTTTTT. This chain connects TRBV12-3 or TRBV12-4 to TRBJ1-4, with D uncertain. This CDR3 contains 15 residues. The V gene lost 5 bases and the J gene lost 2 bases, with 12 bases spanning the gap.

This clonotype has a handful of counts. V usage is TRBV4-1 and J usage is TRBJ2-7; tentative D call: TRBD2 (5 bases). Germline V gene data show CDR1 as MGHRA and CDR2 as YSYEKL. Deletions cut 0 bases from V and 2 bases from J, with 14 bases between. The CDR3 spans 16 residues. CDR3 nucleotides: TGCGCCAGCAGCCAAGATACAAGCGGAGAAACCTACGAGCAGTACTTC. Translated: CASSQDTSGETYEQYF.

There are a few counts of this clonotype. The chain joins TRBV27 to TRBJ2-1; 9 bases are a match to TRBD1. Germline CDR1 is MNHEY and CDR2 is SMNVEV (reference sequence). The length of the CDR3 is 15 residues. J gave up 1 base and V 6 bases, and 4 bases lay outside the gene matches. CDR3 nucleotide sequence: TGTGCCAGCAGACCTGACAGGGGGTCCTACAATGAGCAGTTCTTC. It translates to CASRPDRGSYNEQFF.

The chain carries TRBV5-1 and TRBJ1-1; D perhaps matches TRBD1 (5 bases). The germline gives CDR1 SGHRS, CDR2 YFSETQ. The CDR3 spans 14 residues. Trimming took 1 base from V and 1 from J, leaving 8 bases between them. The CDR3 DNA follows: TGCGCCAGCAGCTTGACGGACAAGAACACTGAAGCTTTCTTT. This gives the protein CASSLTDKNTEAFF.

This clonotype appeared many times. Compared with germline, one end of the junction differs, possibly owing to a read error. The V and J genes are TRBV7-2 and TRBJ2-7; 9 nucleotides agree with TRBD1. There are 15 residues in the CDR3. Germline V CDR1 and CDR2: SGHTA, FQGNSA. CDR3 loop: CASSLGQGLSYEQYF. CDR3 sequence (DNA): TGCGCCAGCAGCTTAGGACAGGGGCTCTCCTACGAGCAGTACTTC.

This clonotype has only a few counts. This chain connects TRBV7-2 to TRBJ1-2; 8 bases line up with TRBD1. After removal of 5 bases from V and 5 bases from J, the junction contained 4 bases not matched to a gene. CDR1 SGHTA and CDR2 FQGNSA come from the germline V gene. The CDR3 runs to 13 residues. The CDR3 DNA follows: TGTGCCAGCAGCGAGGACAGGGAGTATGGCTACACCTTC. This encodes CASSEDREYGYTF.

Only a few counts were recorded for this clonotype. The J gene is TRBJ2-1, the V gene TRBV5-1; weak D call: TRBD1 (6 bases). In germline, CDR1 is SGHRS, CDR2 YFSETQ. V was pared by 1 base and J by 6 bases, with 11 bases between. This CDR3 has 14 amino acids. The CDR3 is CASSLTGLSNEQFF. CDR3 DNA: TGCGCCAGCAGCTTGACAGGGTTGAGCAATGAGCAGTTCTTC.

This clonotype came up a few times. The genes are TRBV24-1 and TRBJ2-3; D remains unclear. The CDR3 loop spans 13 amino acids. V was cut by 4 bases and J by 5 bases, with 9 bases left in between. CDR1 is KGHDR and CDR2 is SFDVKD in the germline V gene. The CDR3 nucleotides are TGTGCCACCAGTGAACCACCCGTAGATACGCAGTATTTT. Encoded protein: CATSEPPVDTQYF.

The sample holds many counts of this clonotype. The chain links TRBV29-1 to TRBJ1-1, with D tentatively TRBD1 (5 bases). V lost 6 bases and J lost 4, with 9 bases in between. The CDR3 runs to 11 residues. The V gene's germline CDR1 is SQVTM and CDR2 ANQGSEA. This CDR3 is CSVADSTEAFF. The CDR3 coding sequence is TGCAGCGTGGCTGACAGCACTGAAGCTTTCTTT.

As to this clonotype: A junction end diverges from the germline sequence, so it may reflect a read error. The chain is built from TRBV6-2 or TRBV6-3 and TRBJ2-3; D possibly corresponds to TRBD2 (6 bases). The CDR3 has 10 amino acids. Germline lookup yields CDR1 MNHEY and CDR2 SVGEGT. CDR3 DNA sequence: TGTGCCTCCCGGGGGAATACGCGGTATTTT. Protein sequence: CASRGNTRYF.

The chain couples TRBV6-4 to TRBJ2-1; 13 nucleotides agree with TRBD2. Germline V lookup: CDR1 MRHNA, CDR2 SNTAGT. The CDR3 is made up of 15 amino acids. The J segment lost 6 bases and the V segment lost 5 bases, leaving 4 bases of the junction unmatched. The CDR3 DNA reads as TGTGCCAGCAGTTTTGGGACTAGCGGGGCCAATGAGCAGTTCTTC. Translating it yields CASSFGTSGANEQFF.

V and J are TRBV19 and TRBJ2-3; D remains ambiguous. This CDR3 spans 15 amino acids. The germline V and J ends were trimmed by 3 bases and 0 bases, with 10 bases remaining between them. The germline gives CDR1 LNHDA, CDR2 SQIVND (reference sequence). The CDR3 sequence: CASSIPKSSTDTQYF. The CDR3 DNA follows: TGTGCCAGTAGTATTCCCAAATCTAGCACAGATACGCAGTATTTT.

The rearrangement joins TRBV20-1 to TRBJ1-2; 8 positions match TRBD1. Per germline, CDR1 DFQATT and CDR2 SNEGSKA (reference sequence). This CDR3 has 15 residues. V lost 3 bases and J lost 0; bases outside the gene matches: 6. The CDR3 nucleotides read TGCAGTGCTAGTGGGCAGGGGGCGACTAACTATGGCTACACCTTC. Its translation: CSASGQGATNYGYTF.

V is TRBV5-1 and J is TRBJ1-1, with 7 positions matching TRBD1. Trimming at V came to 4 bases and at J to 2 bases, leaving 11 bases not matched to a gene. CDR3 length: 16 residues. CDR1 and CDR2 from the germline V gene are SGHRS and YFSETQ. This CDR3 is CASSHLPTGINTEAFF. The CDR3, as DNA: TGCGCCAGCAGCCACCTTCCGACAGGGATAAACACTGAAGCTTTCTTT.

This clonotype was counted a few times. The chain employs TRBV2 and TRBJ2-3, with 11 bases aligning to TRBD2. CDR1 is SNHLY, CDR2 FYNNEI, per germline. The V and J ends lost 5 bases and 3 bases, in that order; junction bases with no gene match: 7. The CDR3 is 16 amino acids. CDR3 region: CASSSPASGGTDTQYF. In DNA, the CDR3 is TGTGCCAGCAGTTCCCCCGCTAGCGGGGGGACAGATACGCAGTATTTT.

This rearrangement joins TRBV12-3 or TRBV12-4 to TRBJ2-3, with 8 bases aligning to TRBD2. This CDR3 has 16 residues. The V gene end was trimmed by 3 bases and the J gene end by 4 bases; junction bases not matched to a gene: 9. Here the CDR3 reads CASSLSAGGFPDTQYF. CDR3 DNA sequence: TGTGCCAGCAGTTTGTCCGCGGGGGGTTTCCCAGATACGCAGTATTTT.

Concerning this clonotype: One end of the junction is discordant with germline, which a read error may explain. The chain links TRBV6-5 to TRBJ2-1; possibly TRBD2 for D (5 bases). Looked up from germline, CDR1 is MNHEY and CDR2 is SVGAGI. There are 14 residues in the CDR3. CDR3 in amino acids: CASSEGPKNNEQFF. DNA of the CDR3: TGTGCCAGCAGTGAGGGCCCGAAGAACAATGAACAGTTCTTC.

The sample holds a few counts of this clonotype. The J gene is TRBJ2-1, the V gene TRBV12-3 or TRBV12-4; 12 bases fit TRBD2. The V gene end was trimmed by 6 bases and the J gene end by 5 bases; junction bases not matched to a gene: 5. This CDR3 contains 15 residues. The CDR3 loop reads CASRSSGGVDNEQFF. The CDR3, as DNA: TGTGCCAGCAGATCTAGCGGGGGGGTAGACAATGAGCAGTTCTTC.

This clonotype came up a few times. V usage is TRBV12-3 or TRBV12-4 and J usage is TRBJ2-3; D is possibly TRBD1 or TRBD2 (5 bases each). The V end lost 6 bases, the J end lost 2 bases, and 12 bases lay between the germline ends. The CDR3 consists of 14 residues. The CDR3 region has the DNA TGTGCCAGCAGGGGGGACCTCTTCACAGATACGCAGTATTTT. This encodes CASRGDLFTDTQYF.

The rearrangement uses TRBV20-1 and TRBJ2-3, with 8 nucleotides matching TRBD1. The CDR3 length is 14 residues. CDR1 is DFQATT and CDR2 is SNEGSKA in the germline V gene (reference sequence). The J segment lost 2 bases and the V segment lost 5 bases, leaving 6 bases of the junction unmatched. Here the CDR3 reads CSAPDRVLTDTQYF. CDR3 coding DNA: TGCAGTGCTCCGGACAGGGTCCTCACAGATACGCAGTATTTT.

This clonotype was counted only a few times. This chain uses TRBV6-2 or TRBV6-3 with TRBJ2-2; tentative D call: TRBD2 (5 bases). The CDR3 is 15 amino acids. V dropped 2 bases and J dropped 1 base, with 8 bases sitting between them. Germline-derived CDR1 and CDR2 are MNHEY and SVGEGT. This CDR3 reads CASSYRGWNTGELFF. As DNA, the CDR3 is TGTGCCAGCAGTTACAGAGGGTGGAACACCGGGGAGCTGTTTTTT.